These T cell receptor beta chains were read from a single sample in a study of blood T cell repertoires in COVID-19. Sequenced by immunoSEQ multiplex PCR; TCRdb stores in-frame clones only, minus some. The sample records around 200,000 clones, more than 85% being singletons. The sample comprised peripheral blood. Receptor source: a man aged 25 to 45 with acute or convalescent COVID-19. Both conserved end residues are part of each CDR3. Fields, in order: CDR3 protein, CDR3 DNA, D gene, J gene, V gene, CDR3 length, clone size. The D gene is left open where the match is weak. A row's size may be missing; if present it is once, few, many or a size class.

CDR3aa: CASSRPTSTGATNEKLFF
CDR3nt: TGTGCCAGCAGCCGCCCAACATCCACGGGGGCAACTAATGAAAAACTGTTTTTT
d_gene: NA
j_gene: TRBJ1-4
v_gene: TRBV5-5
len: 18
abundance: NA

CDR3aa: CASAGAKGVNGYTF
CDR3nt: TGTGCCAGCGCGGGAGCCAAGGGTGTAAATGGCTACACCTTC
d_gene: NA
j_gene: TRBJ1-2
v_gene: TRBV2
len: 14
abundance: once

CDR3aa: CASSLPRLGDRTNPQHF
CDR3nt: TGTGCCAGCAGTTTACCCCGGCTAGGGGACAGGACGAACCCACAGCATTTT
d_gene: TRBD1
j_gene: TRBJ1-5
v_gene: TRBV28
len: 17
abundance: NA

CDR3aa: CASSLDRAEYEQYF
CDR3nt: TGTGCCAGCAGCCTCGACAGGGCAGAATACGAGCAGTACTTC
d_gene: TRBD1
j_gene: TRBJ2-7
v_gene: TRBV5-4
len: 14
abundance: NA

CDR3aa: CASSEAGGRNEKLFF
CDR3nt: TGTGCCAGCAGCGAGGCAGGAGGGCGAAATGAAAAACTGTTTTTT
d_gene: NA
j_gene: TRBJ1-4
v_gene: TRBV9
len: 15
abundance: NA

CDR3aa: CASSSGFGSSTEAFF
CDR3nt: TGTGCCAGCAGCTCCGGCTTTGGGAGTTCTACTGAAGCTTTCTTT
d_gene: NA
j_gene: TRBJ1-1
v_gene: TRBV11-2
len: 15
abundance: NA

CDR3aa: CASSQPTGFSEAFF
CDR3nt: TGTGCCAGCAGCCAACCGACAGGGTTTAGTGAAGCTTTCTTT
d_gene: TRBD1
j_gene: TRBJ1-1
v_gene: TRBV3-1/TRBV3-2
len: 14
abundance: NA

CDR3aa: CASKGQENTEAFF
CDR3nt: TGTGCCAGCAAAGGACAGGAGAACACTGAAGCTTTCTTT
d_gene: TRBD1
j_gene: TRBJ1-1
v_gene: TRBV3-1/TRBV3-2
len: 13
abundance: few

CDR3aa: CASLRGGRINQPQHF
CDR3nt: TGTGCCAGCTTGAGGGGGGGCAGAATCAATCAGCCCCAGCATTTT
d_gene: NA
j_gene: TRBJ1-5
v_gene: TRBV28
len: 15
abundance: NA

CDR3aa: CASSISEETQYF
CDR3nt: TGTGCCAGCAGCATTAGCGAAGAGACCCAGTACTTC
d_gene: NA
j_gene: TRBJ2-5
v_gene: TRBV12-3/TRBV12-4
len: 12
abundance: NA

CDR3aa: CASSVGGGLVDYGYTF
CDR3nt: TGTGCCAGCAGCGTCGGCGGGGGGCTTGTCGACTATGGCTACACCTTC
d_gene: NA
j_gene: TRBJ1-2
v_gene: TRBV9
len: 16
abundance: NA

CDR3aa: CASRTLGGYGYTF
CDR3nt: TGTGCCAGTAGAACCTTAGGGGGATATGGCTACACCTTC
d_gene: NA
j_gene: TRBJ1-2
v_gene: TRBV19
len: 13
abundance: NA

CDR3aa: CASSIGTGGIYGYTF
CDR3nt: TGTGCCAGTAGTATAGGGACAGGGGGGATCTATGGCTACACCTTC
d_gene: TRBD1
j_gene: TRBJ1-2
v_gene: TRBV19
len: 15
abundance: NA

CDR3aa: CASSQELAGDLETQYF
CDR3nt: TGTGCCAGCAGCCAAGAGTTAGCGGGGGACTTGGAGACCCAGTACTTC
d_gene: TRBD2
j_gene: TRBJ2-5
v_gene: TRBV3-1/TRBV3-2
len: 16
abundance: NA

CDR3aa: CASRPSNFYGYTF
CDR3nt: TGTGCCTCGCGTCCATCCAACTTCTATGGCTACACCTTC
d_gene: NA
j_gene: TRBJ1-2
v_gene: TRBV30
len: 13
abundance: NA

CDR3aa: CASSFGGGIANYGYTF
CDR3nt: TGTGCCAGCAGCTTCGGAGGGGGCATAGCTAACTATGGCTACACCTTC
d_gene: TRBD1
j_gene: TRBJ1-2
v_gene: TRBV7-9
len: 16
abundance: NA

CDR3aa: CASSQDRGSLAKNIQYF
CDR3nt: TGTGCCAGCAGTCAGGACAGGGGGTCCCTAGCCAAAAACATTCAGTACTTC
d_gene: TRBD1
j_gene: TRBJ2-4
v_gene: TRBV6-6
len: 17
abundance: NA

CDR3aa: CASSQGTESYTGELFF
CDR3nt: TGTGCCAGCAGCCAAGGGACAGAGAGTTACACCGGGGAGCTGTTTTTT
d_gene: NA
j_gene: TRBJ2-2
v_gene: TRBV14
len: 16
abundance: NA

CDR3aa: CASSVSGASNVLTF
CDR3nt: TGTGCCAGCAGCGTATCCGGTGCTTCCAACGTCCTGACTTTC
d_gene: NA
j_gene: TRBJ2-6
v_gene: TRBV9
len: 14
abundance: NA

CDR3aa: CASSLRSTAGEQYF
CDR3nt: TGTGCCAGCAGTTTACGATCGACCGCGGGCGAGCAGTACTTC
d_gene: NA
j_gene: TRBJ2-7
v_gene: TRBV28
len: 14
abundance: NA

CDR3aa: CASSYYPPWGYEQFF
CDR3nt: TGTGCCAGCAGTTACTACCCGCCGTGGGGCTATGAGCAGTTCTTC
d_gene: NA
j_gene: TRBJ2-1
v_gene: TRBV6-5
len: 15
abundance: NA

CDR3aa: CASSQDTSRINEQYF
CDR3nt: TGTGCCAGCAGCCAAGACACTAGCAGAATAAACGAGCAGTACTTC
d_gene: NA
j_gene: TRBJ2-7
v_gene: TRBV4-2
len: 15
abundance: NA

CDR3aa: CASSEVQGRNTIYF
CDR3nt: TGTGCCAGCAGTGAGGTCCAGGGGAGAAACACCATATATTTT
d_gene: NA
j_gene: TRBJ1-3
v_gene: TRBV6-1
len: 14
abundance: NA

CDR3aa: CASSKTGVKTDTQYF
CDR3nt: TGTGCCAGCAGTAAAACAGGGGTGAAGACAGATACGCAGTATTTT
d_gene: TRBD1
j_gene: TRBJ2-3
v_gene: TRBV2
len: 15
abundance: NA

CDR3aa: CASSLGGTSGVDEQYF
CDR3nt: TGCGCCAGCAGCTTGGGAGGGACTAGCGGGGTTGACGAGCAGTACTTC
d_gene: TRBD2
j_gene: TRBJ2-7
v_gene: TRBV5-1
len: 16
abundance: NA

CDR3aa: CASSWGEYGGYTF
CDR3nt: TGTGCCAGCAGTTGGGGGGAATACGGAGGCTACACCTTC
d_gene: NA
j_gene: TRBJ1-2
v_gene: TRBV6-5
len: 13
abundance: NA

CDR3aa: CASSPGQARTYEQYF
CDR3nt: TGTGCCAGCAGCCCCGGACAGGCCCGTACCTACGAGCAGTACTTC
d_gene: TRBD1
j_gene: TRBJ2-7
v_gene: TRBV7-8
len: 15
abundance: NA

CDR3aa: CASGLTGGSTEAFF
CDR3nt: TGTGCTAGTGGTTTAACAGGGGGGAGCACTGAAGCTTTCTTT
d_gene: TRBD1
j_gene: TRBJ1-1
v_gene: TRBV12-5
len: 14
abundance: NA

CDR3aa: CASSKGWAEQFF
CDR3nt: TGTGCCAGCAGCAAAGGTTGGGCAGAGCAGTTCTTC
d_gene: NA
j_gene: TRBJ2-1
v_gene: TRBV21-1
len: 12
abundance: NA

CDR3aa: CASRQAGTDTYEQYF
CDR3nt: TGTGCCAGCAGACAGGCCGGGACAGACACCTACGAGCAGTACTTC
d_gene: TRBD1
j_gene: TRBJ2-7
v_gene: TRBV7-8
len: 15
abundance: NA

CDR3aa: CASNTQGSGDTEAFF
CDR3nt: TGTGCCAGCAACACACAGGGATCAGGGGACACTGAAGCTTTCTTT
d_gene: NA
j_gene: TRBJ1-1
v_gene: TRBV28
len: 15
abundance: NA

CDR3aa: CASSLSLVDTQYF
CDR3nt: TGTGCCAGCTCACTCAGTTTGGTAGATACGCAGTATTTT
d_gene: NA
j_gene: TRBJ2-3
v_gene: TRBV18
len: 13
abundance: NA

CDR3aa: CASSLNSGNSYNEQFF
CDR3nt: TGTGCCAGCTCCCTCAATAGCGGGAATTCGTACAATGAGCAGTTCTTC
d_gene: TRBD2
j_gene: TRBJ2-1
v_gene: TRBV18
len: 16
abundance: once

CDR3aa: CASSEQGYTEAFF
CDR3nt: TGTGCCAGCAGTGAGCAGGGCTACACTGAAGCTTTCTTT
d_gene: NA
j_gene: TRBJ1-1
v_gene: TRBV2
len: 13
abundance: NA

CDR3aa: CASRPLGQGVYGYTF
CDR3nt: TGTGCCAGCAGGCCTCTAGGACAGGGGGTTTACGGCTACACCTTC
d_gene: TRBD1
j_gene: TRBJ1-2
v_gene: TRBV28
len: 15
abundance: NA

CDR3aa: CASSYSGLNSYNEQFF
CDR3nt: TGTGCCAGCAGTTACTCGGGACTTAATTCCTACAATGAGCAGTTCTTC
d_gene: NA
j_gene: TRBJ2-1
v_gene: TRBV6-5
len: 16
abundance: NA

CDR3aa: CAWSLRGGSNQPQHF
CDR3nt: TGTGCCTGGAGTTTAAGGGGGGGTAGCAATCAGCCCCAGCATTTT
d_gene: NA
j_gene: TRBJ1-5
v_gene: TRBV30
len: 15
abundance: NA